The entry below gives a single T cell receptor (beta chain) sequence along with its context. Its antigen is currently unknown. A much larger clone lies one base from this, so it may be a read error. Researchers turned away patients with other autoimmune diseases, uncontrolled infections, pregnancy or lactation. What supplied the PBMCs was approximately 10 ml of fresh peripheral blood. The germline gives CDR1 SGHRS, CDR2 YFSETQ. The CDR3 runs to 14 residues. The data originate from a study of Graves' ophthalmopathy and Graves' hyperthyroidism. Study-wide background: At the time of initial diagnosis and before any treatment, peripheral blood was collected.

General study results and limits: The model forecast ophthalmopathy progression, reaching 60% to 71% sensitivity and about 75% specificity.

RNA transcripts were the template, and TCR beta CDR3 regions were amplified from them. Amplification began with first-round RT-PCR using HTBI primers, then second-round multiplex PCR was performed. TCRdb analysed the multiplex PCR reads with MiXCR anew, one entry per CDR3 protein. The table has around 670,000 distinct CDR3 sequences, roughly 41% seen once. The gene calls are TRBV5-1 and TRBJ2-7; D is perhaps TRBD2 (6 bases). Sample: peripheral blood. This TCR was sampled from an adult man with Graves' ophthalmopathy. CDR3 nucleotides: TGCGCCCGCAGTTGGGACTCCTCCTCCTACGAGCAGTACTTC. This codes for CARSWDSSSYEQYF.